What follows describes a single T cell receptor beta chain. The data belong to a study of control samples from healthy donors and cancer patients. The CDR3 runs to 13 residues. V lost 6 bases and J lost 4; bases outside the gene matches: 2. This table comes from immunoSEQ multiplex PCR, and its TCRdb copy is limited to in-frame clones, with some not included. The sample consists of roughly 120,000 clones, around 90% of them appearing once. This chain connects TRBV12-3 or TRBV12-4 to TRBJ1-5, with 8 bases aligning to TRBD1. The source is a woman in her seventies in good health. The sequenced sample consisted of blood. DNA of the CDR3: TGTGCCAGCAGAAGGACAGGGAATCAGCCCCAGCATTTT. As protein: CASRRTGNQPQHF.